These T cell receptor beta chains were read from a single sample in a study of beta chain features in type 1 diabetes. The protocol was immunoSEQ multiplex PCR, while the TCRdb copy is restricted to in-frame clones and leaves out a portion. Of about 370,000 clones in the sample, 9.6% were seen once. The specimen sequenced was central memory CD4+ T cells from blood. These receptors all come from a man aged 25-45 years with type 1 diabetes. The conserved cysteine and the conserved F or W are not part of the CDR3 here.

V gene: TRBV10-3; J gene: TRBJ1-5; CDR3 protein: AISEGAYSNQPQH
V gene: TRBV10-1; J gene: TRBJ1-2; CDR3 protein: ASSESAGGPNYGYT
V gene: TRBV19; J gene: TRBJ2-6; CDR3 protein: ASSMGAAYSGANVLT
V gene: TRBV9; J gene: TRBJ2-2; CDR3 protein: ASSVFGMTPGELF
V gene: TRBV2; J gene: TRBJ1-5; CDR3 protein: ASSSNNIGNQPQH
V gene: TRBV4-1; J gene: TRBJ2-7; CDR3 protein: ASSQPNRGLSYEQY
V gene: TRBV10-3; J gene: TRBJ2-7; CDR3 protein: AISGGADRATYEQY
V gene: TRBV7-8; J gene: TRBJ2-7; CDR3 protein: ASSVGQAWGDEQY
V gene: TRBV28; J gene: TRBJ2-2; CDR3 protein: ASRGTGGTGELF
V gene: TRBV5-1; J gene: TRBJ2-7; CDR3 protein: ASSSTAGQVYEQY
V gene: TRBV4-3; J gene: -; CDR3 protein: ASSQDTPDVVAGGGHEQY
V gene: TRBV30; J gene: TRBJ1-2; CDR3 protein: AWKGLFGYT
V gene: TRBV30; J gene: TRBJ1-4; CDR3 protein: AWSLTGAGEKLF
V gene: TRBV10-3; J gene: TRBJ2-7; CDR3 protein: AIRRTGGSYEQY
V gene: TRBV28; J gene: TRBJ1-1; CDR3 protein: ASTHGGLGTEAF
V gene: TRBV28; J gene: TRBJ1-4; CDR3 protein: ASVVRTNEKLF
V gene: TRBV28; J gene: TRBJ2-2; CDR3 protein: ASNSLNRGELF
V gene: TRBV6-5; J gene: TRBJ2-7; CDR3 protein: ASRPGLLASYEQY
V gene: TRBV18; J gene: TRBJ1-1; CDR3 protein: ASSPRGGRSLGNTEAF
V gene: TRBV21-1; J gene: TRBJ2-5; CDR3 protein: ASTIRAVGETQY
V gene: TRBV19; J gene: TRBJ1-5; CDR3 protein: ASSIDMRQPQH